The entry that follows covers one TCR beta chain sequence. The antigen it recognizes is unknown. Base-call qualities are not available, and no considerably larger clone is one nucleotide away. The entry originates in a study of shared clonotypes between healthy human individuals (dated by TCRdb to about 2020). Describing the broader study: The cohort included three men and a couple of women between 18 and 49 years of age. For each donor, three plates each were used for CD4 naive and CD4 memory, two plates were used for CD8 naive, and one plate was used for CD8 memory. To estimate repertoire size and how much clonotype sharing occurs between individuals, the study deeply sequenced the blood TCR repertoires of 4 to 6 healthy adults. Different laboratories and diverse techniques were used to prepare libraries and sequence TCR repertoires, to increase sequencing depth and limit assay-specific biases. Per donor, leukapheresis produced somewhere between about 0.9 and 9 billion PBMCs.

What the research found in general, with its limitations: Pairwise subsampling indicated that sequencing depth was expected to affect the degree of clonotype sharing among donors. Clonotypes shared by all four sorted-subset donors showed higher generation probabilities than non-shared clonotypes. When four donors were compared, the shared fraction of clonotypes was 5% to 6.5% for naive CD4, less than 4% for naive CD8, 2% to 2.5% for memory CD4, and 0.35% to 0.5% for memory CD8. Naive subsets generally had larger estimated clonotype richness than memory subsets did. Rarefaction of sorted-subset datasets indicated incomplete sequencing despite the large sequencing depth. Sampling was restricted to blood, and TCR repertoires in tissue are likely to differ from TCR repertoires in blood. Because the study included only a small number of donors, the genetic and exposure-history diversity represented was limited.

Using the deep immunoSEQ assay, TCR CDR3 regions were amplified from genomic DNA by multiplex PCR. For each cell subset, the extracted genomic DNA was distributed evenly across all wells of several immunoSEQ 96-well plates, and each plate served as one replicate. For sorted subsets, 150 to 200 ng genomic DNA, equal to 30,000 or so T cell genomes, was loaded into each replicate PCR. The purified libraries were quantified using a Qubit 3.0 fluorometer, sized with a Bioanalyzer 2100, and then quantified again using the KAPA Library Quantification kit. A separate single-read 150-cycle Illumina NextSeq 550 flow cell was used to sequence each immunoSEQ 96-well plate. The source study handled its data this way. Because the immunoSEQ output included only junctional sequences and no quality scores, the filtering could not be the same as the filtering used for full-length reads. Sequences were annotated with PyIR, a Python wrapper for IgBLAST v1.9, and V/J genes and CDR3 were assigned using IMGT germline references. Reads were removed for weak V/J assignments (E-value above 1e-6), missing CDR3, stop codons, out-of-frame junctions, or ambiguous translated residues. V3J clonotypes were defined as sequences sharing an identical inferred V gene, J gene, and CDR3 amino acid sequence. Percentage overlap between repertoires was calculated by dividing the number of shared unique clonotypes by the size of the smaller repertoire. Richness of each repertoire was evaluated using RTK rarefaction, the Chao1 estimator, and Recon v2.1 estimates of unobserved clonotypes. For all TCRbeta clonotypes obtained by the gDNA method from a few donors, generation probabilities were computed with OLGA. TCRdb took over this immuneACCESS table, retaining in-frame rearrangements with V and J assigned. Such tables are incomplete; in checked studies, under half of the missing clones stem from an unresolved V gene, and the remainder is unexplained. D and trimming come from the DNA, and the V and J calls and clone size come from that table. Counted in this sample were fewer than 1.8 million clones; less than 99% of them appeared once. The top ten clonotypes cover 0.36% of the sample.

The germline V gene yields SGHTS for CDR1 and YDEGEE for CDR2. The CDR3 has 15 amino acids, counting the end cysteine and phenylalanine. Only the CDR3 region is kept as DNA, spanning 45 bases read in frame from base 1. V is pared back by 4 bases and J by 5 bases, with 18 bases lying between the germline termini. Healthy HIV-negative adults with no recently reported acute infections or vaccinations were included as donors. All donors were Caucasian adults living in Nashville, Tennessee, USA. Magnetic negative selection was used to enrich CD4+ T cells, after which naive cells were positively selected on CD45RA and the negative fraction became the memory subset. Blood was collected by leukapheresis, and PBMCs were isolated by Ficoll-Histopaque density gradient centrifugation and then cryopreserved in liquid nitrogen vapor phase. Purity and quantity of every magnetically sorted T cell population were checked by analytical flow cytometry. Genomic DNA was isolated from each sorted fraction and quantified by UV absorbance on a Nanodrop 2000c.

The sample taken for sequencing was naive CD4+ T cells sorted from blood. The meaning of the sample's cell subset or site label: CD45RA+ positively selected. The chain employs TRBV5-8 and TRBJ1-1, and possibly TRBD1, on 6 matching bases. This clonotype was sampled from a man aged 25 to 45 in good health. The CDR3 protein: CASSISWGHGTEAFF. The sequenced DNA is TGTGCCAGCAGCATATCGTGGGGGCATGGGACTGAAGCTTTCTTT.